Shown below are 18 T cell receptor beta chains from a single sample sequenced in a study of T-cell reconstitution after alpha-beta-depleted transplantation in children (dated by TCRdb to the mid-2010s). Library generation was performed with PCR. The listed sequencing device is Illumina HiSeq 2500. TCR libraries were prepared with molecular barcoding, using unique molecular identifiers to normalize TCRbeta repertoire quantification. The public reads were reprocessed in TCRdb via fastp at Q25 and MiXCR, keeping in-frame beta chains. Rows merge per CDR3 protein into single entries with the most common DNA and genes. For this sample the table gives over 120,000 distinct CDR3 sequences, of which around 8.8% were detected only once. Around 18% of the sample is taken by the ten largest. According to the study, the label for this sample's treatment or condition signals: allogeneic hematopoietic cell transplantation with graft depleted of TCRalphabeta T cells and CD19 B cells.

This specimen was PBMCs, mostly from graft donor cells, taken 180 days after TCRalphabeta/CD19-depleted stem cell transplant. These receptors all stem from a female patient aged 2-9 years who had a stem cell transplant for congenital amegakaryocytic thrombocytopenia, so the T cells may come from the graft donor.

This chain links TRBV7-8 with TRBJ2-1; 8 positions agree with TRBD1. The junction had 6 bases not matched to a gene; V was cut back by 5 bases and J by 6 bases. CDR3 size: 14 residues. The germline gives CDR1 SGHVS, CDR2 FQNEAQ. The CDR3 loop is CASSGWTGSNEQFF. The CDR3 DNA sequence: TGTGCCAGCAGCGGGTGGACAGGGTCCAATGAGCAGTTCTTC.

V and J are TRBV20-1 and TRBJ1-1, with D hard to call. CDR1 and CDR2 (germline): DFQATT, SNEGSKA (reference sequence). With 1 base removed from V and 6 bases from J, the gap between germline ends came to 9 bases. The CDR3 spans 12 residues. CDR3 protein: CSARARRPEAFF. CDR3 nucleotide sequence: TGCAGTGCTAGAGCAAGACGGCCTGAAGCTTTCTTT.

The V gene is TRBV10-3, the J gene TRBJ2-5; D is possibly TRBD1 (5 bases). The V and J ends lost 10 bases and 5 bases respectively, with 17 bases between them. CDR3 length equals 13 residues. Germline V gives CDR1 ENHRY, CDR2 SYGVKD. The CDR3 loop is CATAAIRQETQYF. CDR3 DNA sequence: TGTGCCACTGCCGCCATTCGACAGGAGACCCAGTACTTC.

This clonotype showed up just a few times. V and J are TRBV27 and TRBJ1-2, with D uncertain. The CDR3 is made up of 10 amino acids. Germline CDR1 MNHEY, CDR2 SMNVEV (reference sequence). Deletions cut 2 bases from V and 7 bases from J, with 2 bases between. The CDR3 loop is CASSLLGYTF. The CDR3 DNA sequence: TGTGCCAGCAGTTTACTTGGCTACACCTTC.

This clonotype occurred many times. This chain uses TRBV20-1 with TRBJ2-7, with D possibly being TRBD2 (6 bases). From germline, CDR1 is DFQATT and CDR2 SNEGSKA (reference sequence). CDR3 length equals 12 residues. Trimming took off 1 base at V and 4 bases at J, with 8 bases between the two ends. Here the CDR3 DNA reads TGCAGTGCTAGAGTAGGAGGGTACGAGCAGTACTTC. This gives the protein CSARVGGYEQYF.

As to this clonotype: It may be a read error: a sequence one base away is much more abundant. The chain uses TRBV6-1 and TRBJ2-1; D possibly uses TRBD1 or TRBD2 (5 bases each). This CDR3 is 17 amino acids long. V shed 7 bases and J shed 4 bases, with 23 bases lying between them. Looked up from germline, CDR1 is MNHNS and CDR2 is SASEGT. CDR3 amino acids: CASTSPGVQGVYNEQFF. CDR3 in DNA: TGTGCCAGCACCAGCCCCGGAGTGCAGGGAGTATACAATGAGCAGTTCTTC.

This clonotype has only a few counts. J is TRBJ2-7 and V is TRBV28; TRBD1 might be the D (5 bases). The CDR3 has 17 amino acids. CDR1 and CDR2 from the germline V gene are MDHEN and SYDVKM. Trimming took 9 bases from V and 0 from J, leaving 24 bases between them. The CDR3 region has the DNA TGTGCCAGTCGTTTCCAGGGCCGGCAAACATTCTCCTACGAGCAGTACTTC. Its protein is CASRFQGRQTFSYEQYF.

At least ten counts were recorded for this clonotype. The DNA for the CDR3 is TGTGCCATCACCGATCCGACTAGCGGCGCCCCGGGCGATGAGCAGTTCTTC. Its translation: CAITDPTSGAPGDEQFF. The chain employs TRBV10-3 and TRBJ2-1, with 9 bases lining up with TRBD2. This CDR3 contains 17 residues. V lost 7 bases and J lost 8; bases outside the gene matches: 18. The germline CDR1 and CDR2 sequences are ENHRY and SYGVKD.

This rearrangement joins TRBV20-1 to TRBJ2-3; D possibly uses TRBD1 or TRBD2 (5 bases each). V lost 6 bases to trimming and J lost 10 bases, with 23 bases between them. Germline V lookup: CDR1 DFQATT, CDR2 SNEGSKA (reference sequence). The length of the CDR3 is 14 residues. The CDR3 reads CSAYPPGLDSAQYF. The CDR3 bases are TGCAGTGCGTACCCCCCGGGGCTGGATAGCGCGCAGTATTTT.

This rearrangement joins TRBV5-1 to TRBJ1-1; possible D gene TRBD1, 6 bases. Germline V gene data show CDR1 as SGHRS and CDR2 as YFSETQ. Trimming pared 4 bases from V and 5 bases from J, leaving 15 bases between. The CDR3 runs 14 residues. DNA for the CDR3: TGCGCCAGCAGCACCCAGGGAGGGGGAACTGAAGCTTTCTTT. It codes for CASSTQGGGTEAFF.

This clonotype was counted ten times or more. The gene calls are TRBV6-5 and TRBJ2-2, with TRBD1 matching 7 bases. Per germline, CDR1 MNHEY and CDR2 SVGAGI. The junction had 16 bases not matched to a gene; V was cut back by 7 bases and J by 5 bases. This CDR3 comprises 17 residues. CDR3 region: CASTFVTGTENTGELFF. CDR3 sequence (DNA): TGTGCCAGCACCTTCGTTACCGGGACAGAGAATACCGGGGAGCTGTTTTTT.

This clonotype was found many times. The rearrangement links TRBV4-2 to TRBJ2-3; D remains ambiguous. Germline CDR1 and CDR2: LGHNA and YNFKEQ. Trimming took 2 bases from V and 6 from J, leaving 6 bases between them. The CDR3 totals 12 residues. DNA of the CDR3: TGTGCCAGCAGCCAAACAAGGGATACGCAGTATTTT. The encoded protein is CASSQTRDTQYF.

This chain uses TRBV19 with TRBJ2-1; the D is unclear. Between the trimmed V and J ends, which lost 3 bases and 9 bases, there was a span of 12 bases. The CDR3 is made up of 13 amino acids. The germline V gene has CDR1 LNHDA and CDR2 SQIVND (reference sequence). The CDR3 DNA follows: TGTGCCAGTAGTATTTCGCCTAGACCTGAGCAGTTCTTC. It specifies CASSISPRPEQFF.

The CDR3 sequence is CSAKLSHHEQFF. The CDR3 DNA follows: TGCAGCGCCAAACTCAGCCACCATGAGCAGTTCTTC. The chain recombines TRBV29-1 with TRBJ2-1; D unresolved. Germline CDR1 reads SQVTM; CDR2 reads ANQGSEA. V shed 7 bases and J shed 8 bases, with 15 bases lying between them. The CDR3 consists of 12 residues.

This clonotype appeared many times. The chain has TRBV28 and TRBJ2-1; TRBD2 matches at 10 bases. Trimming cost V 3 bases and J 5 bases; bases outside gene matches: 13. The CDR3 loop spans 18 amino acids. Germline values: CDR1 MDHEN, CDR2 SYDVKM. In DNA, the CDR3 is TGTGCCAGCAGTTTGGGGCTAGCGGGAGCGGGAAGGGACAATGAGCAGTTCTTC. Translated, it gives CASSLGLAGAGRDNEQFF. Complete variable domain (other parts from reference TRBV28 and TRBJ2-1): DVKVTQSSRYLVKRTGEKVFLECVQDMDHENMFWYRQDPGLGLRLIYFSYDVKMKEKGDIPEGYSVSREKKERFSLILESASTNQTSMYLCASSLGLAGAGRDNEQFFGPGTRLTVL.

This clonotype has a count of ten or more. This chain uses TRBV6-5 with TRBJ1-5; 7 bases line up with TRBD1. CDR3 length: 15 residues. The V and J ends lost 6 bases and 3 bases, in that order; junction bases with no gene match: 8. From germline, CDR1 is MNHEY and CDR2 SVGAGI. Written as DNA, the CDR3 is TGTGCCAGCAGGTACAGGGGTGATGACAATCAGCCCCAGCATTTT. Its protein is CASRYRGDDNQPQHF.

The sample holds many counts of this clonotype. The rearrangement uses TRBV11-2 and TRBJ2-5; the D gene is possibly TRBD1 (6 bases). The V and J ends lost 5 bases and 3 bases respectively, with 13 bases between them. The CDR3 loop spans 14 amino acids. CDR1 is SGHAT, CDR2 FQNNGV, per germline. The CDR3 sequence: CASSHYQGKETQYF. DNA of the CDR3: TGTGCCAGCAGCCATTACCAGGGGAAAGAGACCCAGTACTTC.

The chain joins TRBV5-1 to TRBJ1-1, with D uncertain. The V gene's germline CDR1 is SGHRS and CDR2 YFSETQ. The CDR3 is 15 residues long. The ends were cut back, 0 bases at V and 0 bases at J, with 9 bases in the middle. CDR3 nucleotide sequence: TGCGCCAGCAGCTTGGGGCACAGTATGAACACTGAAGCTTTCTTT. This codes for CASSLGHSMNTEAFF.